These T cell receptor beta chains were read from a single sample in a study of T cells in localized non-small cell lung cancer. TCRdb's copy holds only in-frame clones and misses some; the assay was immunoSEQ multiplex PCR. The sample holds under 35,000 clones; approximately 90% are singletons and the top ten take 25% to 35%. The source material was peripheral blood, sampled before any cancer treatment. The receptors were gathered from an older female donor with stage I lung adenocarcinoma. Both conserved end residues are part of each CDR3. Fields, in order: V gene, J gene, clone size, D gene, CDR3 protein, CDR3 DNA. The D gene is left open where the match is weak. Size is stated for part of the rows, as once, few or many counts, or as a class when the clone is expanded.

>TRBV18|TRBJ2-7|.|TRBD1
CASSLPGTGDEQYF
TGTGCCAGCTCACTCCCCGGGACAGGGGACGAGCAGTACTTC
>TRBV6-6|TRBJ1-2|.|.
CASSYHQAAGYTF
TGTGCCAGCAGTTATCACCAGGCCGCCGGCTACACCTTC
>TRBV6-5|TRBJ2-1|.|.
CASSYSSGNNEQFF
TGTGCCAGCAGTTATAGTTCTGGGAACAATGAGCAGTTCTTC
>TRBV7-8|TRBJ2-3|.|.
CASSLEGRGTDTQYF
TGTGCCAGCAGCTTAGAGGGACGCGGCACAGATACGCAGTATTTT
>TRBV7-2|TRBJ1-2|.|TRBD1
CASSLQSGGGYTF
TGTGCCAGCAGCTTGCAGTCAGGGGGAGGCTACACCTTC
>TRBV5-1|TRBJ2-3|.|.
CASSWRASGTDTQYF
TGCGCCAGCAGCTGGAGGGCAAGCGGCACAGATACGCAGTATTTT
>TRBV28|TRBJ2-7|.|.
CASSPMGIIIIYEQYF
TGTGCCAGCAGTCCAATGGGGATAATAATAATTTACGAGCAGTACTTC
>TRBV2|TRBJ1-2|.|TRBD1
CASSERRQGNYGYTF
TGTGCCAGCAGTGAACGGAGACAGGGAAACTATGGCTACACCTTC
>TRBV5-1|TRBJ2-1|.|.
CASSPPRGGTAPPYNEQFF
TGCGCCAGCAGCCCCCCACGGGGAGGGACAGCACCCCCCTACAATGAGCAGTTCTTC
>TRBV15|TRBJ1-5|once|TRBD1
CATSRETGGNQPQHF
TGTGCCACCAGCAGAGAAACAGGGGGCAATCAGCCCCAGCATTTT
>TRBV5-1|TRBJ1-1|.|.
CASNRGSEAFF
TGCGCCAGCAACCGGGGATCTGAAGCTTTCTTT
>TRBV27|TRBJ1-5|once|TRBD1
CASSSRRTGGLNQPQHF
TGTGCCAGCAGTTCGAGACGAACAGGGGGTTTAAATCAGCCCCAGCATTTT
>TRBV5-1|TRBJ2-6|.|.
CASSGGTGANVLTF
TGCGCCAGCAGCGGGGGAACTGGGGCCAACGTCCTGACTTTC
>TRBV18|TRBJ1-1|.|.
CASSPQGQGTEAFF
TGTGCCAGCTCCCCCCAGGGGCAGGGCACTGAAGCTTTCTTT
>TRBV5-1|TRBJ1-4|.|.
CASSSGTTTNEKLFF
TGCGCCAGCAGCTCGGGGACTACAACTAATGAAAAACTGTTTTTT
>TRBV12-5|TRBJ2-5|.|.
CASGSGLNVNQETQYF
TGTGCTAGTGGTTCCGGACTCAATGTAAACCAAGAGACCCAGTACTTC
>TRBV5-1|TRBJ2-6|.|TRBD1
CASSSGQGYSGANVLTF
TGCGCCAGCAGCTCGGGACAGGGATACTCTGGGGCCAACGTCCTGACTTTC
>TRBV6-4|TRBJ1-2|.|.
CASSVGAGYGYTF
TGTGCCAGCAGTGTGGGAGCCGGATATGGCTACACCTTC
>TRBV27|TRBJ2-5|.|TRBD2
CASSTSGRAMNF
TGTGCCAGTTCTACTAGCGGGAGGGCCATGAACTTC
>TRBV19|TRBJ1-6|.|.
CASSSRASGRGRSPLHF
TGTGCCAGTAGTTCTCGCGCCTCAGGGAGGGGACGATCACCCCTCCACTTT
>TRBV6-1|TRBJ1-1|.|.
CASSEQGGSTEAFF
TGTGCCAGCAGTGAACAGGGCGGGAGCACTGAAGCTTTCTTT
>TRBV28|TRBJ2-1|.|TRBD1
CASSNRGPWSYNEQFF
TGTGCCAGCAGTAATAGGGGGCCCTGGTCCTACAATGAGCAGTTCTTC
>TRBV12-1|TRBJ2-7|.|.
CASSSERGGYFIPYEQYF
TGTGCCAGCAGCTCGGAGCGGGGGGGCTACTTTATTCCCTACGAGCAGTACTTC
>TRBV7-2|TRBJ1-4|once|.
CASSAGARNEKLFF
TGTGCCAGCAGCGCCGGGGCACGGAATGAAAAACTGTTTTTT
>TRBV7-6|TRBJ1-5|.|.
CASSFLEGQPQHF
TGTGCCAGCAGTTTTTTGGAGGGTCAGCCCCAGCATTTT
>TRBV5-4|TRBJ1-5|once|.
CASSSGGGGIHSNQPQHF
TGTGCCAGCAGCTCCGGCGGGGGGGGAATCCATAGCAATCAGCCCCAGCATTTT